The rows below give T cell receptor beta chains drawn from one sample of a study of blood T cells in healthy people across ages. TCRdb fed the 5' RACE reads into MiXCR, producing one record per CDR3 protein. The repertoire includes 1.5 million to 2 million distinct CDR3 sequences, approximately 28% of them detected once, and more than 6% sits in the top ten. The sample comprised blood. The receptor source for this set is a woman aged 25 to 39 in good health. Each CDR3 is given with its conserved first and last residue. Fields, in order: clone size, V gene, D gene, CDR3 length, J gene, CDR3 protein, CDR3 DNA. A D gene is named only where the DNA matches it firmly. Clone size appears in some rows only: once, few, many, or a class for an expanded clone.

>-|TRBV20-1|TRBD2|15|TRBJ2-3
CSARRVAGGTDTQYF
TGCAGTGCTAGGAGGGTAGCGGGCGGCACAGATACGCAGTATTTT
>-|TRBV5-1|-|16|TRBJ1-1
CASSTGGGAVNTEAFF
TGCGCCAGCAGCACCGGCGGGGGGGCGGTGAACACTGAAGCTTTCTTT
>-|TRBV28|-|15|TRBJ1-2
CASSTPGLGNYGYTF
TGTGCCAGCAGTACCCCGGGGCTTGGGAACTATGGCTACACCTTC
>-|TRBV21-1|-|16|TRBJ2-3
CASSILRARVGDTQYF
TGTGCCAGCAGCATCCTGAGAGCGAGGGTTGGTGATACGCAGTATTTT
>few|TRBV10-3|-|11|TRBJ2-3
CATGRPDTQYF
TGTGCCACCGGGCGCCCGGATACGCAGTATTTT
>few|TRBV7-2|-|13|TRBJ2-3
CASSDGETDTQYF
TGTGCCAGCAGCGACGGGGAGACAGATACGCAGTATTTT
>-|TRBV7-2|-|15|TRBJ1-4
CASSRRSGRGEKLFF
TGTGCCAGCAGCCGCCGTTCAGGGCGAGGTGAAAAACTGTTTTTT
>few|TRBV20-1|-|12|TRBJ2-5
CSARDYEETQYF
TGCAGTGCTAGGGACTACGAAGAGACCCAGTACTTC
>-|TRBV6-5|TRBD1|14|TRBJ1-1
CASSDDRGLTEAFF
TGTGCCAGCAGTGACGACAGGGGTTTGACTGAAGCTTTCTTT
>many|TRBV4-2|TRBD1|17|TRBJ2-6
CASSQGTGGTGANVLTF
TGTGCCAGCAGCCAGGGTACAGGGGGCACGGGGGCCAACGTCCTGACTTTC
>-|TRBV4-3|-|13|TRBJ2-1
CASSQTVVLEQFF
TGCGCCAGCAGCCAGACAGTAGTCCTAGAGCAGTTCTTC
>-|TRBV7-4|-|14|TRBJ1-1
CASSLDPEILKLSF
-
>once|TRBV3-1|-|13|TRBJ2-5
CASSQSAKETQYF
TGTGCCAGCAGCCAATCTGCAAAAGAGACCCAGTACTTC